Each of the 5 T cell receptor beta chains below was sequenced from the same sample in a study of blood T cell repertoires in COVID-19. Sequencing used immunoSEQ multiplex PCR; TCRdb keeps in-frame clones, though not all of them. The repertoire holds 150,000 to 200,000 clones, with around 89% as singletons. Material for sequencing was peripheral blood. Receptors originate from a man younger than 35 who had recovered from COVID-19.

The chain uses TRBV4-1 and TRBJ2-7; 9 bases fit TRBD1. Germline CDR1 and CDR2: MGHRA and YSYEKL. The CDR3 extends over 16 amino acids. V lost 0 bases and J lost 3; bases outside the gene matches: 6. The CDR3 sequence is CASSQENRGPDYEQYF. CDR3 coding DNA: TGCGCCAGCAGCCAAGAAAACAGGGGGCCAGACTACGAGCAGTACTTC.

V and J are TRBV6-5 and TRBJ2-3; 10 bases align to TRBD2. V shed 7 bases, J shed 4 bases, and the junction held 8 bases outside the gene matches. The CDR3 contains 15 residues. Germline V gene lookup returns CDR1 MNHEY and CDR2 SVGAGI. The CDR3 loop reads CASTLLAGVPDTQYF. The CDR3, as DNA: TGTGCCAGCACTCTCCTAGCGGGAGTTCCAGATACGCAGTATTTT.

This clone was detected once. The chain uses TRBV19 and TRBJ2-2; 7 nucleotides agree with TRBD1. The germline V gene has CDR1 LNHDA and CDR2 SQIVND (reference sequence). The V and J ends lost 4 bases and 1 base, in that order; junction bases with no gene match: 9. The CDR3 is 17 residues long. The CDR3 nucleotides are TGTGCCAGTAGTACATCCACAGGGGTCGGGAACACCGGGGAGCTGTTTTTT. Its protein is CASSTSTGVGNTGELFF.

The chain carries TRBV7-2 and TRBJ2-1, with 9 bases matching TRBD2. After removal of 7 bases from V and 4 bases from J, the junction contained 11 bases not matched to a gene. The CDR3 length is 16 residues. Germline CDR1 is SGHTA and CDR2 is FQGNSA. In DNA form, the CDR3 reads TGTGCCAGCACCTATGATCCGACTAGCGGATACAATGAGCAGTTCTTC. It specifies CASTYDPTSGYNEQFF.

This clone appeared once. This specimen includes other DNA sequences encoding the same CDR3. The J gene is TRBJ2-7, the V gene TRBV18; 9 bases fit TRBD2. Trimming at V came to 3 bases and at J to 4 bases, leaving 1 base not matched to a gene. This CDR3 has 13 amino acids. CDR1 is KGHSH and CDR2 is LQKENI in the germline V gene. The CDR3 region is CASSPSGRYEQYF. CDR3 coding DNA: TGTGCCAGCTCACCTAGCGGGAGATACGAGCAGTACTTC.